This entry features one T cell receptor (beta chain) sequence. The record originates from a study of blood T cell repertoires in COVID-19. Some clones are missing from TCRdb's copy, which holds only in-frame ones; the method was immunoSEQ multiplex PCR. This table has 300,000 to 350,000 clones, 90% appearing once. Germline CDR1 and CDR2: MNHEY and SMNVEV (reference sequence). The V and J ends lost 2 bases and 5 bases, in that order; junction bases with no gene match: 16. This CDR3 has 19 residues. Material for sequencing was peripheral blood. The sequence came from a woman between 35 and 50 years old with COVID-19, enrolled during active disease. The J gene is TRBJ2-5, the V gene TRBV27, with 11 bases identical to TRBD2. The CDR3 protein is CASSLIAGGLLRTQETQYF. CDR3 coding DNA: TGTGCCAGCAGTTTAATAGCGGGAGGGCTGTTGAGGACCCAGGAGACCCAGTACTTC.